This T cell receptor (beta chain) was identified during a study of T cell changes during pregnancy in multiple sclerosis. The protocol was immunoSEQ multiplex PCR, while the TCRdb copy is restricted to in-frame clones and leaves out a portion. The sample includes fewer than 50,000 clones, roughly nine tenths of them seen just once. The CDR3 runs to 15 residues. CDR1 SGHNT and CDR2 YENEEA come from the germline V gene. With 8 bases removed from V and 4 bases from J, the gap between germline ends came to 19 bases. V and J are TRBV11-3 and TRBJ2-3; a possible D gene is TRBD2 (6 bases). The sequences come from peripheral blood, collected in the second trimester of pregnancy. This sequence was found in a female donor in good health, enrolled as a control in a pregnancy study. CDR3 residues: CASSLGTSTPDTQYF. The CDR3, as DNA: TGTGCCAGCTCCCTAGGGACTTCAACACCAGATACGCAGTATTTT.